This T cell receptor (beta chain) was recorded in a study of blood T cell repertoires in COVID-19. Original data processing: Estimation of nucleated cell counts was performed using reference gene primer amplification. TCRdb keeps only in-frame clones here, not all; method: immunoSEQ multiplex PCR. The V and J calls and clone size come from that table; D and trimming were worked out from the DNA. The sample contains some 150,000 clones, roughly 80% of which appear only once. J was trimmed by 6 bases and V by 5 bases; bases with no gene match: 6. CDR3 length equals 14 residues. The V gene's germline CDR1 is SGHVS and CDR2 FQNEAQ. This clone has just one count.

The material sequenced was peripheral blood. This TCR was recovered from a human donor with acute or convalescent COVID-19. The donor label of this sample is uncertain. V gene TRBV7-8 combines with J gene TRBJ1-5; 8 bases are shared with TRBD1. The CDR3 nucleotides are TGTGCCAGCAGCCCAGACAGGGGCGGTCAGCCCCAGCATTTT. It yields the protein CASSPDRGGQPQHF.